The clone carrying this T cell receptor beta chain was counted a few times. The sample originates from a study of T cells in Graves' hyperthyroidism and ophthalmopathy. Germline assignment: CDR1 MNHNS and CDR2 SASEGT. J lost 0 bases, V lost 6 bases, and 7 bases had no gene match. This CDR3 spans 15 amino acids. Regions amplified from RNA transcripts were the TCR beta CDR3 regions. The HTBI primer set was used in a first-round RT-PCR of the TCR CDR3. TCRdb analysed the multiplex PCR reads with MiXCR anew, one entry per CDR3 protein. The sample has fewer than 600,000 distinct CDR3 sequences; approximately 15% are singletons.

The sequence derives from a woman between 18 and 30 years old with Graves' hyperthyroidism. The material sequenced was blood. The chain carries TRBV6-1 and TRBJ1-1; 7 bases agree with TRBD1. In DNA, the CDR3 is TGTGCCAGCAGCTCCCGGAGGGGGCTGAACACTGAAGCTTTCTTT. Translated: CASSSRRGLNTEAFF.